This T cell receptor beta chain appears in the sequencing data of a study of shared clonotypes between healthy human individuals. Study findings and constraints: Apart from blood, nothing was sampled; tissue repertoires likely differ.

As regards this clone: What it recognizes is unknown. Other DNA sequences in the same sample also yield this CDR3.

The CDR3 sequence is 13 residues long. Trimming pared 3 bases from V and 5 bases from J, leaving 8 bases between. In germline, CDR1 is KGHSH, CDR2 LQKENI. Sequencing used immunoSEQ multiplex PCR; TCRdb keeps in-frame clones, though not all of them. The profile shows a few million clones, 80% to 95% of them singletons. The chain links TRBV18 to TRBJ1-5; D unresolved. The origin of this receptor is a man in his late teens or twenties in good health. Some clones in this sample may be carry-over from other donors' samples. Sequencing used naive CD4+ T cells from PBMCs. The subset was: CD45RA+ positively selected. The CDR3 DNA is TGTGCCAGCTCACCTGACCGAGATCAGCCCCAGCATTTT. Translating it yields CASSPDRDQPQHF.